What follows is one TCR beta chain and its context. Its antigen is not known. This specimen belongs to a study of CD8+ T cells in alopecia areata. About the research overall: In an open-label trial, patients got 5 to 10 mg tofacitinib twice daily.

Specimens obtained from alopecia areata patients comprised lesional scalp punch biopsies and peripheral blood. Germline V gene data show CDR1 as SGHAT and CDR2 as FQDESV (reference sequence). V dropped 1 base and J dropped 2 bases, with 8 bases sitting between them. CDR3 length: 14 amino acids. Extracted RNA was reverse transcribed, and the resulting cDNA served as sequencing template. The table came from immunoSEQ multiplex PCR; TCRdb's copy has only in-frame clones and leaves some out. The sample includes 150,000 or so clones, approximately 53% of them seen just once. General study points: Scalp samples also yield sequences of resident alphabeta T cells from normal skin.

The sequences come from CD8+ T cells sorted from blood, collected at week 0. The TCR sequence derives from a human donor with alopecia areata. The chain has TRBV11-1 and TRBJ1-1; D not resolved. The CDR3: CASSLGILNTEAFF. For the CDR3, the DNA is TGTGCCAGCAGCTTAGGTATACTCAACACTGAAGCTTTCTTT. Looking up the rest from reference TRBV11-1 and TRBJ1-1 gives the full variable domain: EAEVAQSPRYKITEKSQAVAFWCDPISGHATLYWYRQILGQGPELLVQFQDESVVDDSQLPKDRFSAERLKGVDSTLKIQPAELGDSAMYLCASSLGILNTEAFFGQGTRLTVV.